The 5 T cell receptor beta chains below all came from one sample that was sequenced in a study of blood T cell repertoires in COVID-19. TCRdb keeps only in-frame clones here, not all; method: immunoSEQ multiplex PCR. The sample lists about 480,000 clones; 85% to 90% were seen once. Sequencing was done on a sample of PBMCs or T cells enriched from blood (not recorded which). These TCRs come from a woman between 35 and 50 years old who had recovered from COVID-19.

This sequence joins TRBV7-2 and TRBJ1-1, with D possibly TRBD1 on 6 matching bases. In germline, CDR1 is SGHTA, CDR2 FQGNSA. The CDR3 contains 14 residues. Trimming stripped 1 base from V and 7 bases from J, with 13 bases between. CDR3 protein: CASSLDGGAYEAFF. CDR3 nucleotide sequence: TGTGCCAGCAGCTTAGATGGGGGCGCATATGAAGCTTTCTTT. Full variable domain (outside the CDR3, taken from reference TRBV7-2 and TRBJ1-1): GAGVSQSPSNKVTEKGKDVELRCDPISGHTALYWYRQSLGQGLEFLIYFQGNSAPDKSGLPSDRFSAERTGGSVSTLTIQRTQQEDSAVYLCASSLDGGAYEAFFGQGTRLTVV.

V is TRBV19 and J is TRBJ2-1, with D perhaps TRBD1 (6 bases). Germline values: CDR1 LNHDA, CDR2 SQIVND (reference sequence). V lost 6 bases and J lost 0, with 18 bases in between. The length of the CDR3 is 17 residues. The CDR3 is CASRLRAGTSSYNEQFF. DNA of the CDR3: TGTGCCAGTAGGTTGAGGGCCGGGACAAGCTCCTACAATGAGCAGTTCTTC. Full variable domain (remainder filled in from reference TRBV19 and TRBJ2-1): DGGITQSPKYLFRKEGQNVTLSCEQNLNHDAMYWYRQDPGQGLRLIYYSQIVNDFQKGDIAEGYSVSREKKESFPLTVTSAQKNPTAFYLCASRLRAGTSSYNEQFFGPGTRLTVL.

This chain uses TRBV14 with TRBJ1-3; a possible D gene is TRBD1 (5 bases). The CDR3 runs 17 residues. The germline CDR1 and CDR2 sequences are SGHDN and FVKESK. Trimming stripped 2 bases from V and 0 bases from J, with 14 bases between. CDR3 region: CASSQRRRDLSGNTIYF. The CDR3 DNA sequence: TGTGCCAGCAGCCAAAGAAGGAGGGACCTCTCTGGAAACACCATATATTTT. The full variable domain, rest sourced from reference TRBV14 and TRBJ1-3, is EAGVTQFPSHSVIEKGQTVTLRCDPISGHDNLYWYRRVMGKEIKFLLHFVKESKQDESGMPNNRFLAERTGGTYSTLKVQPAELEDSGVYFCASSQRRRDLSGNTIYFGEGSWLTVV.

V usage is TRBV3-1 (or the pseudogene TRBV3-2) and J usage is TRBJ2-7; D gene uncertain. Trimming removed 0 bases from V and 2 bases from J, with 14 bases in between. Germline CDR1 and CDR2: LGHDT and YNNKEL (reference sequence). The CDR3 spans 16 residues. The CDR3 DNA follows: TGTGCCAGCAGCCAAGATTTAAGCGCGATGACCTACGAGCAGTACTTC. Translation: CASSQDLSAMTYEQYF.

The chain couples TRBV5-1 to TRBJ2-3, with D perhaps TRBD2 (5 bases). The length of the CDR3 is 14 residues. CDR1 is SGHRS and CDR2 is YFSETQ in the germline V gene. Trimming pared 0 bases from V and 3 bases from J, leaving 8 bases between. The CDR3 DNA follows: TGCGCCAGCAGCTTGGCAGCGGTGACAGATACGCAGTATTTT. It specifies CASSLAAVTDTQYF.